This T cell receptor (beta chain) emerged from a study of cytomegalovirus exposure and HLA in healthy donors. Background on the study: Earlier sequencing of 150 million to 200 million T cells yielded roughly 100 million unique TCR beta sequences.

Among the donors, all were healthy bone marrow donors. PCR primers comprised 60 Vbeta and 13 Jbeta primers. Profiled with immunoSEQ multiplex PCR; TCRdb holds only in-frame clones, not every one. The table includes nearly 95,000 clones, 60% to 70% detected once. The sample taken for sequencing was PBMCs. The sequence was collected from a woman aged 30 to 39 in good health and CMV-seronegative.

The CDR3 loop reads CASSLSLGRGYNEQFF. In DNA, the CDR3 is TGTGCCAGCAGTTTATCACTTGGGAGGGGCTACAATGAGCAGTTCTTC. The chain carries TRBV27 and TRBJ2-1; the match to TRBD2 covers 7 bases. This CDR3 comprises 16 residues. Losses at the gene ends were 0 bases for V and 3 bases for J; bases not matched to a gene: 5. Germline CDR1 reads MNHEY; CDR2 reads SMNVEV (reference sequence).